The T cell receptor (beta chain) described here comes from a study of response to subunit inactivated influenza vaccine. This CDR3 is built from 16 residues. Germline V gene sequence: CDR1 LGHNA, CDR2 YNFKEQ. V trimming: 3 bases; J trimming: 8 bases; junction bases outside the gene matches: 15. Each CDR3 protein gets one entry after TCRdb re-called the RT-PCR reads with MiXCR. The data show some 500,000 distinct CDR3 sequences, with 13% seen just once and 13% held by the top ten. Study conclusions and caveats: The authors suggested that every seasonal influenza vaccination recruits few new T cells.

Notes on this clonotype: Its matching antigen is unknown.

The specimen was PBMCs from blood, collected 45 days after vaccination. The TCR sequence derives from a man aged 45 to 65 who received an inactivated influenza vaccine. The V call is TRBV4-2, the J call TRBJ1-2; 7 bases are a match to TRBD1. The CDR3 reads CASSQTFDREDRGYTF. In nucleotides, the CDR3 is TGTGCCAGCAGCCAGACTTTCGACAGGGAAGATCGAGGCTACACCTTC.